The T cell receptor (beta chain) under discussion was sequenced for a study of T cell repertoires and Cas9 in healthy adults. Study-level points and caveats: Preexisting effector T cell responses to SpCas9 were described as ubiquitous among healthy humans studied.

Only in-frame clones appear in the TCRdb table, and some are missing; sequencing was by immunoSEQ multiplex PCR. This sample carries some 1,400 clones, just over 90% of them seen once, and the ten largest clones take about 3.9%. The CDR3 runs 14 residues. CDR1 SNHLY and CDR2 FYNNEI come from the germline V gene. V dropped 9 bases and J dropped 0; count of bases not matched to a gene: 4. The clonotype originates from a human donor in good health. The V and J genes are TRBV2 and TRBJ2-1; the match to TRBD1 covers 8 bases. Sequences were obtained from SpCas9-reactive CD4+ effector T cells (CD137+, CD154-, CD25-, CD127+) from PBMCs; culture status not recorded. The CDR3 sequence is CASFTGGSYNEQFF. The CDR3, as DNA: TGTGCCAGTTTTACAGGGGGCTCCTACAATGAGCAGTTCTTC.